The 27 T cell receptor beta chains listed next were all sequenced from one sample in a study of T cells in Graves' hyperthyroidism and ophthalmopathy (dated 2019 in TCRdb). The method behind the library was multiplex PCR. Sequencing took place on an Illumina HiSeq 2000. Amplification of TCR beta CDR3 regions was carried out from RNA transcripts. The first round of RT-PCR for the TCR CDR3 was performed with the HTBI primer set and the Qiagen OneStep RT-PCR kit. The public sequencing data were trimmed at Q25 with fastp and processed into clonotypes with MiXCR by TCRdb, which kept only in-frame beta chains. Rows merge per CDR3 protein into single entries with the most common DNA and genes. The sample table contains a few hundred thousand distinct CDR3 sequences; only one count was recorded for under 25% of them. Of the sample, around 48% falls within the top ten clones. The sequenced sample was blood. The source is a woman between 45 and 60 years old with Graves' hyperthyroidism.

There are many counts of this clonotype. The chain combines TRBV11-2 with TRBJ2-5; 7 bases are shared with TRBD2. After removal of 4 bases from V and 3 bases from J, the junction contained 5 bases not matched to a gene. From germline, CDR1 is SGHAT and CDR2 FQNNGV. The CDR3 loop spans 14 amino acids. CDR3: CASSSVRGEETQYF. DNA of the CDR3: TGTGCCAGCAGCTCAGTTCGGGGGGAAGAGACCCAGTACTTC.

This rearrangement joins TRBV20-1 to TRBJ2-1, with 7 bases lining up with TRBD1. From germline, CDR1 is DFQATT and CDR2 SNEGSKA (reference sequence). With V trimmed by 2 bases and J by 5 bases, 6 bases remained unmatched. CDR3 length: 14 residues. The CDR3 sequence is CSARSGQANNEQFF. The CDR3, as DNA: TGCAGTGCTAGATCCGGACAGGCCAACAATGAGCAGTTCTTC.

Many counts were recorded for this clonotype. This chain uses TRBV12-3 or TRBV12-4 with TRBJ1-5; no definite D call. The CDR3 runs to 16 residues. Deletions cut 2 bases from V and 3 bases from J, with 14 bases between. The CDR3 DNA follows: TGTGCCAGCAGTTTAATGGCGGGAATACTCAATCAGCCCCAGCATTTT. Translation gives CASSLMAGILNQPQHF.

This clonotype was seen repeatedly, ten times or more. This rearrangement joins TRBV11-2 to TRBJ2-3; D is uncertain. CDR1 SGHAT and CDR2 FQNNGV come from the germline V gene. Between the trimmed V and J ends, which lost 5 bases and 0 bases, there was a span of 12 bases. This CDR3 is built from 15 residues. The CDR3: CASSKSPRSTDTQYF. The DNA of the CDR3 is TGTGCCAGCAGCAAGTCCCCCCGAAGCACAGATACGCAGTATTTT.

This clonotype has more than one count but fewer than ten. The chain uses TRBV4-1 and TRBJ2-7, with D perhaps matching TRBD1 (5 bases). Trimming pared 0 bases from V and 2 bases from J, leaving 11 bases between. In germline, CDR1 is MGHRA, CDR2 YSYEKL. CDR3 length equals 15 residues. The CDR3 DNA is TGCGCCAGCAGCCAAGATTTCGCAGGGCCCTACGAGCAGTACTTC. Residues: CASSQDFAGPYEQYF.

This clonotype was seen repeatedly, ten times or more. The chain couples TRBV28 to TRBJ2-7; D is unresolved. The CDR3 runs 13 residues. Per the germline V gene, CDR1 is MDHEN and CDR2 is SYDVKM. Deletions cut 8 bases from V and 0 bases from J, with 11 bases between. This CDR3 is CASESASSYEQYF. The CDR3 region has the DNA TGTGCCAGCGAATCCGCGAGCTCCTACGAGCAGTACTTC.

This clonotype was observed at least ten times. The chain links TRBV7-9 to TRBJ2-5; possibly TRBD2 for D (5 bases). The germline V gene encodes CDR1 SEHNR and CDR2 FQNEAQ (reference sequence). Trimming stripped 0 bases from V and 5 bases from J, with 13 bases between. The CDR3 runs to 15 residues. CDR3: CASSLAAGLWETQYF. CDR3 coding DNA: TGTGCCAGCAGCTTAGCCGCGGGCCTCTGGGAGACCCAGTACTTC.

In its sample, this clonotype was seen many times. The J gene is TRBJ1-2, the V gene TRBV7-9, with D maybe TRBD1 (6 bases). This CDR3 comprises 15 residues. In germline, CDR1 is SEHNR, CDR2 FQNEAQ (reference sequence). V was pared by 5 bases and J by 8 bases, with 21 bases between. The CDR3, as DNA: TGTGCCAGCAGCCAAGCCGGGACACCCGACTTGGGCTACACCTTC. Residues: CASSQAGTPDLGYTF.

This clonotype was seen at least ten times. The chain uses TRBV30 and TRBJ1-2, with a possible D match to TRBD1 (6 bases). The germline V gene encodes CDR1 GTSNPN and CDR2 SVGIG (reference sequence). V was cut by 3 bases and J by 6 bases, with 20 bases left in between. The CDR3 sequence is 15 residues long. The CDR3 DNA is TGTGCCTGGAGGAGTGGGTTCTCAGGGGAGCATGGCTACACCTTC. Encoded protein: CAWRSGFSGEHGYTF.

This clonotype was counted between two and nine times. The junction departs from the called germline gene at one end, perhaps through a read error. This chain joins TRBV5-6 and TRBJ1-1; 10 bases match TRBD1. The CDR3 runs 15 residues. Looked up from germline, CDR1 is SGHDT and CDR2 is YYEEEE. The CDR3 DNA sequence: TGTACCAGCAGCTCCCGGGACAGGGGAGACACTGAAGCTTTCTTT. Protein sequence: CTSSSRDRGDTEAFF. Together with reference TRBV5-6 and TRBJ1-1, the CDR3 gives the full variable domain: DAGVTQSPTHLIKTRGQQVTLRCSPKSGHDTVSWYQQALGQGPQFIFQYYEEEERQRGNFPDRFSGHQFPNYSSELNVNALLLGDSALYLCTSSSRDRGDTEAFFGQGTRLTVV.

This clonotype was counted many times. CDR3 sequence (DNA): TGTGCCAGCAGTTCACGTTACGAGCAGTACTTC. The encoded protein is CASSSRYEQYF. The chain uses TRBV6-1 and TRBJ2-7, with no clear D. Germline V CDR1 and CDR2: MNHNS, SASEGT. This CDR3 has 11 residues. V lost 5 bases to trimming and J lost 4 bases, with 6 bases between them.

CDR3 amino acids: CASSFGRGTAGRHTEAFF. CDR3 in DNA: TGCGCCAGCAGCTTTGGTCGCGGGACCGCGGGTAGGCACACTGAAGCTTTCTTT. The V gene is TRBV5-1, the J gene TRBJ1-1; weak D call: TRBD1 (5 bases). Germline CDR1 is SGHRS and CDR2 is YFSETQ. Trimming took 2 bases from V and 3 from J, leaving 23 bases between them. CDR3 length equals 18 residues.

This clonotype was seen at least ten times. V and J are TRBV28 and TRBJ2-5; D call uncertain. The V gene lost 2 bases and the J gene lost 5 bases, with 6 bases spanning the gap. The CDR3 totals 12 residues. CDR1 is MDHEN and CDR2 is SYDVKM in the germline V gene. The CDR3 region has the DNA TGTGCCAGCAGTTTAGGATGGGAGACCCAGTACTTC. This translates into CASSLGWETQYF.

V is TRBV20-1 and J is TRBJ1-1; 7 nucleotides agree with TRBD1. Germline V lookup: CDR1 DFQATT, CDR2 SNEGSKA (reference sequence). The CDR3 spans 14 residues. The V segment lost 6 bases and the J segment 4 bases; nucleotides outside the gene matches: 11. CDR3 sequence (DNA): TGCAGTGCACGGGGGGGCAGGGGGGGCACTGAAGCTTTCTTT. Its translation: CSARGGRGGTEAFF.

In this sample, this clonotype turned up a few times. This chain links TRBV6-2 or TRBV6-3 with TRBJ2-2; 10 bases are shared with TRBD1. Germline V lookup: CDR1 MNHEY, CDR2 SVGEGT. The CDR3 is 15 residues long. After removal of 5 bases from V and 4 bases from J, the junction contained 4 bases not matched to a gene. The CDR3 region is CASSQGTGVTGELFF. In nucleotides, the CDR3 is TGTGCCAGCAGTCAAGGGACAGGGGTCACCGGGGAGCTGTTTTTT.

The V gene is TRBV12-5, the J gene TRBJ2-1; D is perhaps TRBD2 (6 bases). The CDR3 extends over 14 amino acids. V gave up 6 bases and J gave up 3 bases, with 12 bases separating them. CDR1 is LGHNT and CDR2 is FRNRAP in the germline V gene. CDR3: CASGTGRDYNEQFF. Here the CDR3 DNA reads TGTGCTAGTGGCACGGGGCGGGACTACAATGAGCAGTTCTTC.

The sample holds a few counts of this clonotype. This chain joins TRBV19 and TRBJ1-2; D is unclear. Germline V CDR1 and CDR2: LNHDA, SQIVND (reference sequence). Trimming cost V 2 bases and J 6 bases, with 10 bases left between them. This CDR3 comprises 13 residues. CDR3 residues: CASSIRPDNGYTF. The DNA of the CDR3 is TGTGCCAGTAGTATAAGGCCGGATAATGGCTACACCTTC.

This clonotype has at least ten counts. One junction end disagrees with the germline gene, perhaps due to a read error. The chain is built from TRBV2 and TRBJ1-1; 7 nucleotides line up with TRBD1. Per the germline V gene, CDR1 is SNHLY and CDR2 is FYNNEI. The CDR3 runs to 12 residues. The CDR3 nucleotides read TGTGCCAGAAACAGGGGTAACACTGGAGCTTTCTTT. This encodes CARNRGNTGAFF.

Many counts were recorded for this clonotype. The chain links TRBV11-2 to TRBJ2-5; perhaps TRBD1 as D (6 bases). Trimming left V 5 bases short and J 10 bases short, with 23 bases between. There are 15 residues in the CDR3. Germline V gene lookup returns CDR1 SGHAT and CDR2 FQNNGV. CDR3 in amino acids: CASSPISDRQWGQYF. The DNA of the CDR3 is TGTGCCAGCAGCCCTATTTCGGACAGACAGTGGGGCCAGTACTTC.

The sample holds many counts of this clonotype. The CDR3 here is CASRAGRENTGELFF. The CDR3 bases are TGTGCCAGCAGGGCGGGGCGGGAGAACACCGGGGAGCTGTTTTTT. This rearrangement joins TRBV6-1 to TRBJ2-2; TRBD2 might be the D (6 bases). This CDR3 is built from 15 residues. The ends were cut back, 6 bases at V and 1 base at J, with 12 bases in the middle. CDR1 is MNHNS, CDR2 SASEGT, per germline.

The chain links TRBV5-8 to TRBJ1-5; D may be TRBD1 (5 bases). Trimming pared 2 bases from V and 5 bases from J, leaving 14 bases between. Germline loops: CDR1 SGHTS, CDR2 YDEGEE. This CDR3 contains 15 residues. The CDR3 is CASSFQGRGHQPQHF. CDR3 nucleotide sequence: TGTGCCAGCAGCTTTCAGGGACGGGGTCATCAGCCCCAGCATTTT.

This clonotype was seen only a few times. This chain joins TRBV27 and TRBJ1-2; 7 bases align to TRBD1. J was trimmed by 2 bases and V by 1 base; bases with no gene match: 7. The CDR3 spans 16 residues. Germline loops: CDR1 MNHEY, CDR2 SMNVEV (reference sequence). CDR3 nucleotide sequence: TGTGCCAGCAGTTTATGGGCCACAGGGGAAAACTATGGCTACACCTTC. This sequence encodes CASSLWATGENYGYTF.

This clonotype was found many times. The CDR3 is CASSLRVETQYF. CDR3 sequence (DNA): TGTGCCAGCAGTTTACGCGTGGAGACCCAGTACTTC. The V call is TRBV28, the J call TRBJ2-5, with unresolved D. Germline V CDR1 and CDR2: MDHEN, SYDVKM. The length of the CDR3 is 12 residues. Trimming removed 2 bases at V and 5 bases at J, with 6 bases between. Based on the CDR3 plus reference TRBV28 and TRBJ2-5, the full variable domain is DVKVTQSSRYLVKRTGEKVFLECVQDMDHENMFWYRQDPGLGLRLIYFSYDVKMKEKGDIPEGYSVSREKKERFSLILESASTNQTSMYLCASSLRVETQYFGPGTRLLVL.

This clonotype has a count of ten or more. The rearrangement joins TRBV2 to TRBJ2-7, with D possibly being TRBD1 (6 bases). In germline, CDR1 is SNHLY, CDR2 FYNNEI. The CDR3 is made up of 13 amino acids. V gave up 6 bases and J gave up 0 bases, with 9 bases separating them. The CDR3 protein is CASRYRVSYEQYF. CDR3 nucleotides: TGTGCCAGCAGATACAGGGTCTCCTACGAGCAGTACTTC.

In this sample, this clonotype turned up many times. The rearrangement joins TRBV9 to TRBJ1-1, with a weak D call TRBD1 (5 bases). Germline CDR1 reads SGDLS; CDR2 reads YYNGEE. The length of the CDR3 is 14 residues. Trimming stripped 0 bases from V and 1 base from J, with 7 bases between. CDR3 residues: CASSVGGPNTEAFF. The CDR3 nucleotides read TGTGCCAGCAGCGTAGGGGGCCCGAACACTGAAGCTTTCTTT.

V and J are TRBV7-2 and TRBJ2-3, with a weak D call TRBD2 (6 bases). V lost 6 bases to trimming and J lost 1 base, with 14 bases between them. Germline assignment: CDR1 SGHTA and CDR2 FQGNSA. The CDR3 consists of 15 residues. The CDR3 DNA follows: TGTGCCAGCAGTAACCCGGGAGTCGGCACAGATACGCAGTATTTT. Amino acid sequence: CASSNPGVGTDTQYF.

CDR3 residues: CASRQRGGGTGELFF. The CDR3 nucleotides are TGTGCCAGCAGGCAACGGGGAGGAGGGACCGGGGAGCTGTTTTTT. The chain is built from TRBV6-1 and TRBJ2-2; tentative D call: TRBD2 (6 bases). The CDR3 has 15 amino acids. Trimming left V 6 bases short and J 5 bases short, with 16 bases between. Germline assignment: CDR1 MNHNS and CDR2 SASEGT.